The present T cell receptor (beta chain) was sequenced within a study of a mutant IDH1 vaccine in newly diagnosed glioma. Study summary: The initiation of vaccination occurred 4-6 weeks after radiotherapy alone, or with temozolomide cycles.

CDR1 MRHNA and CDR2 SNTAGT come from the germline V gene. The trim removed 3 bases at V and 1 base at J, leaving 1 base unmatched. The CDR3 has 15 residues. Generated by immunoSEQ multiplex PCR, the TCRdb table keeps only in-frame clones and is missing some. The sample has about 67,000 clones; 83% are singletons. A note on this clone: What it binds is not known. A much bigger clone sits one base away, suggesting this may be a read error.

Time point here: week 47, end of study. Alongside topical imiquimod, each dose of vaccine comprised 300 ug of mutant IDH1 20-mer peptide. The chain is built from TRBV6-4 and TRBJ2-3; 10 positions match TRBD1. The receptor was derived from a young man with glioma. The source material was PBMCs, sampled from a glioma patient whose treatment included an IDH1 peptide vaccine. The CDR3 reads CASSEGTGGTDTQYF. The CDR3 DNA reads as TGTGCCAGCAGTGAAGGGACAGGGGGCACAGATACGCAGTATTTT.